This entry lists 8 T cell receptor beta chains sequenced from one sample in a study of cytomegalovirus exposure and HLA in healthy donors (dated 2017 in TCRdb). The library was obtained by the immunoSEQ multiplex PCR assay. For the multiplex PCR, a mixture combining 60 forward primers for TCR Vbeta segments and 13 reverse primers for TCR Jbeta segments was used. TCRdb limited this immuneACCESS table to in-frame rearrangements with V and J called. A share of clones is missing; checked studies link under half to unresolved V genes, and the rest is unexplained. In this sample the table shows 80,000 or so clones, about three quarters of which occur a single time. The biggest ten clones account for under 3% of the sample. The sample consisted of PBMCs. The receptors stem from a man aged 50-60 years in good health and CMV-seropositive.

The chain uses TRBV11-3 and TRBJ2-4, with D perhaps matching TRBD2 (6 bases). V was pared by 2 bases and J by 0 bases, with 14 bases between. Germline V lookup: CDR1 SGHNT, CDR2 YENEEA. The CDR3 is made up of 17 amino acids. The CDR3 region is CASSLTRGLLAKNIQYF. CDR3 DNA: TGTGCCAGCAGCTTAACCCGGGGACTCCTAGCCAAAAACATTCAGTACTTC.

CDR3 residues: CASSPGGSTEAFF. The CDR3 nucleotides are TGTGCCAGCTCACCCGGTGGGAGCACTGAAGCTTTCTTT. The gene calls are TRBV18 and TRBJ1-1, with no clear D. CDR1 is KGHSH, CDR2 LQKENI, per germline. CDR3 size: 13 residues. Deletions cut 3 bases from V and 4 bases from J, with 9 bases between.

In this sample, this clone turned up once. The gene calls are TRBV7-3 and TRBJ2-3; TRBD1 matches 11 bases. The trim removed 4 bases at V and 7 bases at J, leaving 1 base unmatched. The length of the CDR3 is 13 residues. In germline, CDR1 is SGHTA, CDR2 FQGTGA. The CDR3 DNA follows: TGTGCCAGCAGCTGGACAGGGGGCAATACGCAGTATTTT. It is translated as CASSWTGGNTQYF. The complete variable domain, with remaining parts taken from reference TRBV7-3 and TRBJ2-3, reads GAGVSQTPSNKVTEKGKYVELRCDPISGHTALYWYRQSLGQGPEFLIYFQGTGAADDSGLPNDRFFAVRPEGSVSTLKIQRTERGDSAVYLCASSWTGGNTQYFGPGTRLTVL.

The rearrangement links TRBV7-9 to TRBJ2-7; 15 nucleotides agree with TRBD2. J gave up 7 bases and V 3 bases, and 1 base lay outside the gene matches. The CDR3 is 14 amino acids. CDR1 and CDR2 from the germline V gene are SEHNR and FQNEAQ (reference sequence). The CDR3 region is CASSFGTSGREQYF. Here the CDR3 DNA reads TGTGCCAGCAGCTTCGGGACTAGCGGGAGGGAGCAGTACTTC.

This clone was observed a handful of times. The chain recombines TRBV29-1 with TRBJ2-3; D is unresolved. Germline V gives CDR1 SQVTM, CDR2 ANQGSEA. This CDR3 has 12 amino acids. V was clipped by 3 bases and J by 4 bases, with 8 bases between them. The CDR3 spells CSVDQDSDTQYF. The CDR3 DNA reads TGCAGCGTTGACCAAGACTCAGATACGCAGTATTTT.

V gene TRBV7-2 combines with J gene TRBJ2-3; 7 nucleotides agree with TRBD2. CDR3 size: 16 residues. With 3 bases clipped from V and 4 bases from J, the junction kept 10 bases outside the gene matches. Germline V gene sequence: CDR1 SGHTA, CDR2 FQGNSA. CDR3 sequence (DNA): TGTGCCAGCAGCTTGTTGGGCGGGAGTAGGGCAGATACGCAGTATTTT. Translated, it gives CASSLLGGSRADTQYF.

The chain couples TRBV19 to TRBJ1-4; a weak D match, TRBD1 (5 bases). This CDR3 spans 14 amino acids. The V end lost 5 bases, the J end lost 3 bases, and 10 bases lay between the germline ends. CDR1 LNHDA and CDR2 SQIVND come from the germline V gene (reference sequence). The CDR3 loop reads CASSPDSPNEKLFF. The DNA of the CDR3 is TGTGCCAGTAGTCCCGACAGTCCTAATGAAAAACTGTTTTTT. The entire variable domain, with the rest obtained from reference TRBV19 and TRBJ1-4, is as follows: DGGITQSPKYLFRKEGQNVTLSCEQNLNHDAMYWYRQDPGQGLRLIYYSQIVNDFQKGDIAEGYSVSREKKESFPLTVTSAQKNPTAFYLCASSPDSPNEKLFFGSGTQLSVL.

For the CDR3, the DNA is TGTGCCAGCAGTTACACAGGGTCGTTTACAGATACGCAGTATTTT. This encodes CASSYTGSFTDTQYF. The rearrangement uses TRBV6-5 and TRBJ2-3, with a weak D call TRBD1 (6 bases). V lost 2 bases to trimming and J lost 3 bases, with 12 bases between them. The CDR3 covers 15 residues. From germline, CDR1 is MNHEY and CDR2 SVGAGI.